This T cell receptor (beta chain) stems from a study of naive and memory T cell subsets. Germline trimming cut 3 bases from V and 3 bases from J; bases unmatched to any gene: 5. There are 15 residues in the CDR3. Per the germline V gene, CDR1 is SGHTA and CDR2 is FQGTGA. An equimolar mix of two oligonucleotides served as the beta constant-region primer for TRBC1 and TRBC2. From the UMI-ligation and nested PCR reads, TCRdb called clonotypes with MiXCR, one entry per CDR3 protein. The sample records approximately 140,000 distinct CDR3 sequences, approximately 15% being singletons. Overnight CMV lysate stimulation of fresh PBMCs defined donor CMV status by CD4+ IFNgamma.

V usage is TRBV7-3 and J usage is TRBJ2-4; 7 nucleotides align to TRBD1. The specimen sequenced was naive CD4+ T cells from blood. This TCR was recovered from a human donor in good health. CDR3 sequence (DNA): TGTGCCAGCAGCTTCAGGGGGTCGGGCAAAAACATTCAGTACTTC. It encodes CASSFRGSGKNIQYF.